This T cell receptor (beta chain) stems from a study of cytotoxic CD8 clonotypes in ibrutinib-treated CLL. Study results and limitations: Sustained-remission patients were sampled at different times than progressing patients were. Baseline values of clonality outstripped age-matched healthy donors and followed circulating CD8+ T-cell counts.

Using immunoSEQ multiplex PCR, the repertoire was profiled, and TCRdb retains in-frame clones only, with some absent. The sample lists about 50,000 clones, 70% to 90% occurring once. The CDR3 has 15 amino acids. V dropped 0 bases and J dropped 10; count of bases not matched to a gene: 6. Germline V gene data show CDR1 as GTSNPN and CDR2 as SVGIG (reference sequence). TCR beta libraries used roughly 1.8 micrograms of DNA from cryopreserved PBMCs. With regard to this clone: The antigen remains unidentified.

Sequencing was performed on PBMCs, taken after 24 months of ibrutinib treatment. This TCR came from a human donor with chronic lymphocytic leukemia. The V gene is TRBV30, the J gene TRBJ1-6, with TRBD1 matching over 10 bases. CDR3 DNA sequence: TGTGCCTGGAGTGTACATGGGACAGGGGTCTCACCCCTCCACTTT. Amino acid sequence: CAWSVHGTGVSPLHF.